This entry lists 28 T cell receptor beta chains sequenced from one sample in a study of T cells in Graves' hyperthyroidism and ophthalmopathy. TCR beta CDR3 regions were amplified from RNA transcripts. In the first-round RT-PCR of the TCR CDR3, the HTBI primer set was used. TCRdb itself ran the multiplex PCR reads through MiXCR, one entry per CDR3 protein. The sample lists approximately 430,000 distinct CDR3 sequences; 15% to 19% were seen once. The sample taken for sequencing was blood. The receptors originated from a young woman with Graves' hyperthyroidism.

With regard to this clonotype: With a much larger clone just one base away, this may be a read error. The chain combines TRBV5-1 with TRBJ2-3; TRBD2 matches at 8 bases. The length of the CDR3 is 16 residues. Germline lookup yields CDR1 SGHRS and CDR2 YFSETQ. V trimming: 0 bases; J trimming: 4 bases; junction bases outside the gene matches: 7. The CDR3 DNA sequence: TGCGCCAGCAGCTTGGGAGCGGGAGCTGGCGCAGATACGCAGTATTTT. Translated, it gives CASSLGAGAGADTQYF.

This clonotype appeared a single time. This rearrangement joins TRBV7-9 to TRBJ2-3; possible D gene TRBD2, 6 bases. The CDR3 consists of 16 residues. V was pared by 1 base and J by 0 bases, with 11 bases between. CDR1 SEHNR and CDR2 FQNEAQ come from the germline V gene (reference sequence). CDR3 protein: CASSLEGGPSTDTQYF. For the CDR3, the DNA is TGTGCCAGCAGCTTAGAGGGAGGCCCTAGCACAGATACGCAGTATTTT.

This clonotype was found many times. This chain connects TRBV2 to TRBJ1-1; weak D call: TRBD1 (5 bases). With 4 bases removed from V and 3 bases from J, the gap between germline ends came to 30 bases. The CDR3 is 20 amino acids. The germline V gene encodes CDR1 SNHLY and CDR2 FYNNEI. CDR3 amino acids: CASSAPTGSGWGARDTEAFF. CDR3 in DNA: TGTGCCAGCAGTGCCCCTACCGGTTCCGGGTGGGGCGCCCGGGACACTGAAGCTTTCTTT.

The table lists this clonotype with many counts. The chain joins TRBV11-2 to TRBJ2-3; 10 positions agree with TRBD1. Per the germline V gene, CDR1 is SGHAT and CDR2 is FQNNGV. This CDR3 contains 15 residues. Trimming took 5 bases from V and 6 from J; bases not matched to a gene: 8. The CDR3 region is CASSPRDRGWDTQYF. CDR3 nucleotides: TGTGCCAGCAGCCCGCGGGACAGGGGATGGGATACGCAGTATTTT.

This clonotype came up many times. The V and J genes are TRBV28 and TRBJ2-1; 8 bases fit TRBD2. The CDR3 totals 12 residues. Looked up from germline, CDR1 is MDHEN and CDR2 is SYDVKM. J was trimmed by 7 bases and V by 7 bases; bases with no gene match: 3. The CDR3: CASTSGGNEQFF. CDR3 bases: TGTGCCAGCACTTCGGGAGGGAATGAGCAGTTCTTC.

The chain combines TRBV20-1 with TRBJ1-1; tentative D call: TRBD1 (5 bases). This CDR3 is 12 amino acids long. The germline V gene encodes CDR1 DFQATT and CDR2 SNEGSKA (reference sequence). This CDR3 is CSGGGVVAEAFF. The CDR3 DNA is TGCAGCGGGGGGGGGGTGGTCGCTGAAGCTTTCTTT.

This clonotype was counted many times. V usage is TRBV7-3 and J usage is TRBJ1-5, with TRBD1 matching over 10 bases. Germline assignment: CDR1 SGHTA and CDR2 FQGTGA. Trimming cost V 6 bases and J 8 bases; bases outside gene matches: 7. This CDR3 is 14 amino acids long. The CDR3, as DNA: TGTGCCAGCAGTTCGGACAGGGGGAAGGAGCCCCAGCATTTT. Its protein is CASSSDRGKEPQHF.

The chain has TRBV29-1 and TRBJ2-7, with D unclear. This CDR3 comprises 14 residues. The germline V and J ends were trimmed by 4 bases and 2 bases, with 15 bases remaining between them. CDR1 is SQVTM and CDR2 is ANQGSEA in the germline V gene. The CDR3 region is CSVGLAGTPYEQYF. CDR3 DNA sequence: TGCAGCGTTGGTTTGGCCGGAACCCCCTACGAGCAGTACTTC.

This clonotype appeared many times. The chain employs TRBV5-1 and TRBJ2-3; 16 bases align to TRBD2. The V gene's germline CDR1 is SGHRS and CDR2 YFSETQ. The CDR3 extends over 18 amino acids. The trim removed 4 bases at V and 1 base at J, leaving 6 bases unmatched. CDR3 residues: CASSPGLAGGPGTDTQYF. DNA of the CDR3: TGCGCCAGCAGCCCGGGACTAGCGGGAGGGCCCGGCACAGATACGCAGTATTTT.

This clonotype was observed at least ten times. The V and J genes are TRBV7-2 and TRBJ2-1, with D tentatively TRBD1 or TRBD2 (6 bases each). Per the germline V gene, CDR1 is SGHTA and CDR2 is FQGNSA. This CDR3 spans 17 amino acids. Between the trimmed V and J ends, which lost 1 base and 7 bases, there was a span of 20 bases. For the CDR3, the DNA is TGTGCCAGCAGCTTAGAGGGGGGTGGTATTTTTAGTAATGAGCAGTTCTTC. It encodes CASSLEGGGIFSNEQFF.

V usage is TRBV27 and J usage is TRBJ2-2; 11 nucleotides line up with TRBD2. The trim removed 5 bases at V and 6 bases at J, leaving 11 bases unmatched. Germline V gene data show CDR1 as MNHEY and CDR2 as SMNVEV (reference sequence). The CDR3 has 17 residues. The DNA for the CDR3 is TGTGCCAGCAGTCCCTCTATAGCGGGGGGGGAGTCCGGGGAGCTGTTTTTT. This codes for CASSPSIAGGESGELFF.

This clonotype showed up many times. The rearrangement links TRBV2 to TRBJ2-4; 9 bases align to TRBD1. CDR1 SNHLY and CDR2 FYNNEI come from the germline V gene. V trimming: 8 bases; J trimming: 0 bases; junction bases outside the gene matches: 5. The CDR3 is 15 residues long. The CDR3 is CASLGQGIAKNIQYF. As DNA, the CDR3 is TGTGCCAGCTTGGGACAGGGTATAGCCAAAAACATTCAGTACTTC.

This sequence joins TRBV9 and TRBJ1-1; D is undetermined. The CDR3 has 12 residues. V lost 3 bases to trimming and J lost 4 bases, with 7 bases between them. From germline, CDR1 is SGDLS and CDR2 YYNGEE. The chain's CDR3 is CASSGPGTEAFF. The DNA of the CDR3 is TGTGCCAGCAGCGGTCCGGGCACTGAAGCTTTCTTT.

The table lists this clonotype with many counts. The chain has TRBV28 and TRBJ2-1; TRBD1 matches at 7 bases. Germline V gives CDR1 MDHEN, CDR2 SYDVKM. The CDR3 has 13 amino acids. Trimming cost V 6 bases and J 7 bases; bases outside gene matches: 6. CDR3: CASSPGGRNEQFF. DNA of the CDR3: TGTGCCAGCAGCCCAGGGGGTCGTAATGAGCAGTTCTTC.

The chain combines TRBV14 with TRBJ2-1, with D unresolved. Germline assignment: CDR1 SGHDN and CDR2 FVKESK. The germline V and J ends were trimmed by 4 bases and 0 bases, with 13 bases remaining between them. This CDR3 region has 16 residues. CDR3 sequence: CASSPTRGPSYNEQFF. The CDR3 DNA is TGTGCCAGCAGCCCCACCCGAGGACCCTCCTACAATGAGCAGTTCTTC.

This clonotype occurred many times. The V gene is TRBV6-5, the J gene TRBJ2-7, with TRBD1 matching over 10 bases. The CDR3 contains 16 residues. Trimming cost V 4 bases and J 3 bases; bases outside gene matches: 9. The germline CDR1 and CDR2 sequences are MNHEY and SVGAGI. The CDR3 coding sequence is TGTGCCAGCAGTTGGGACAGGGGTCGGGTCAACTACGAGCAGTACTTC. This codes for CASSWDRGRVNYEQYF.

To note about this clonotype: A read error may explain this, as a much larger clone is one base away. The chain recombines TRBV7-2 with TRBJ1-1, with D perhaps matching TRBD1 (5 bases). Deletions cut 2 bases from V and 4 bases from J, with 14 bases between. The CDR3 spans 15 residues. Per germline, CDR1 SGHTA and CDR2 FQGNSA. The CDR3 protein is CASSLTFGHLTEAFF. As DNA, the CDR3 is TGTGCCAGCAGCTTAACCTTCGGACACCTCACTGAAGCTTTCTTT. Full variable domain (remainder filled in from reference TRBV7-2 and TRBJ1-1): GAGVSQSPSNKVTEKGKDVELRCDPISGHTALYWYRQSLGQGLEFLIYFQGNSAPDKSGLPSDRFSAERTGGSVSTLTIQRTQQEDSAVYLCASSLTFGHLTEAFFGQGTRLTVV.

The chain carries TRBV24-1 and TRBJ2-1, with 14 positions matching TRBD2. Trimming removed 5 bases from V and 2 bases from J; junction bases left unmatched: 10. The CDR3 consists of 19 residues. CDR1 is KGHDR, CDR2 SFDVKD, per germline. CDR3 sequence (DNA): TGTGCCACCAGTGGCCAGGGACTAGCGGGAGAGCATCCCTACAATGAGCAGTTCTTC. Translation: CATSGQGLAGEHPYNEQFF.

The rearrangement uses TRBV18 and TRBJ2-5; 10 nucleotides align to TRBD2. CDR3 size: 16 residues. CDR1 KGHSH and CDR2 LQKENI come from the germline V gene. The ends lost 1 base at V and 2 bases at J; junction bases unmatched: 4. The CDR3 spells CASSPRQAGGQETQYF. Written as DNA, the CDR3 is TGTGCCAGCTCACCACGTCAAGCGGGGGGGCAAGAGACCCAGTACTTC.

There are many counts of this clonotype. The chain uses TRBV28 and TRBJ2-4, with 7 bases identical to TRBD1. The V segment lost 2 bases and the J segment 1 base; nucleotides outside the gene matches: 20. The CDR3 runs to 21 residues. The germline V gene has CDR1 MDHEN and CDR2 SYDVKM. The CDR3: CASSLTARHPTGDKAKNIQYF. DNA for the CDR3: TGTGCCAGCAGTTTAACCGCCCGGCACCCTACAGGGGACAAGGCCAAAAACATTCAGTACTTC.

This clonotype was seen ten or more times. This rearrangement joins TRBV20-1 to TRBJ1-2; perhaps TRBD1 as D (6 bases). V was pared by 3 bases and J by 1 base, with 9 bases between. The length of the CDR3 is 13 residues. CDR1 and CDR2 from the germline V gene are DFQATT and SNEGSKA (reference sequence). CDR3 sequence: CSARRTDNYGYTF. For the CDR3, the DNA is TGCAGTGCTAGGCGGACAGATAACTATGGCTACACCTTC.

A few counts support this clonotype. The chain combines TRBV20-1 with TRBJ2-3; 13 positions agree with TRBD2. This CDR3 comprises 17 residues. Per germline, CDR1 DFQATT and CDR2 SNEGSKA (reference sequence). V was clipped by 5 bases and J by 2 bases; unmatched bases: 10. In DNA form, the CDR3 reads TGCAGTGCTTCTCCCGGAGGACTAGCGGGAGTCACAGATACGCAGTATTTT. As protein: CSASPGGLAGVTDTQYF.

This chain links TRBV18 with TRBJ1-1; D not resolved. The CDR3 loop spans 16 amino acids. The V gene lost 0 bases and the J gene lost 1 base, with 12 bases spanning the gap. The germline CDR1 and CDR2 sequences are KGHSH and LQKENI. The CDR3 reads CASSPPRDGTNTEAFF. The CDR3 bases are TGTGCCAGCTCACCACCCCGGGATGGCACGAACACTGAAGCTTTCTTT.

This clonotype was seen at least ten times. The chain is built from TRBV6-2 or TRBV6-3 and TRBJ2-1, with D possibly TRBD1 on 6 matching bases. This CDR3 has 24 amino acids. V was pared by 2 bases and J by 1 base, with 36 bases between. The germline gives CDR1 MNHEY, CDR2 SVGEGT. The CDR3 sequence is CASSYPIPIQGAEVGVTSYNEQFF. In nucleotides, the CDR3 is TGTGCCAGCAGTTACCCGATACCCATACAGGGAGCTGAAGTGGGAGTAACGTCCTACAATGAGCAGTTCTTC.

This clonotype was recorded many times. The rearrangement uses TRBV27 and TRBJ1-1; D remains ambiguous. Trimming pared 6 bases from V and 0 bases from J, leaving 8 bases between. Germline V lookup: CDR1 MNHEY, CDR2 SMNVEV (reference sequence). The CDR3 totals 13 residues. In DNA, the CDR3 is TGTGCCAGCAGGCTCTTCATGAACACTGAAGCTTTCTTT. Translated, it gives CASRLFMNTEAFF.

This clonotype was seen at least ten times. The V call is TRBV2, the J call TRBJ2-7, with 7 bases matching TRBD1. Per germline, CDR1 SNHLY and CDR2 FYNNEI. J gave up 0 bases and V 7 bases, and 3 bases lay outside the gene matches. The CDR3 length is 13 residues. The CDR3 region is CASTRQGSYEQYF. DNA for the CDR3: TGTGCCAGCACTCGACAGGGCTCCTACGAGCAGTACTTC.

This clonotype was recorded at least ten times. Germline and junction disagree at one end, which may indicate a read error. V and J are TRBV3-1 and TRBJ2-3, with TRBD2 matching over 8 bases. CDR1 LGHDT and CDR2 YNNKEL come from the germline V gene (reference sequence). The CDR3 extends over 15 amino acids. CDR3 region: CASSQAGALVDTQYF. The CDR3 coding sequence is TGTGCCAGCAGTCAAGCGGGAGCTCTGGTAGATACGCAGTATTTT.

There are many counts of this clonotype. The genes are TRBV20-1 and TRBJ2-1, with TRBD2 matching over 9 bases. The CDR3 extends over 14 amino acids. V trimming: 6 bases; J trimming: 6 bases; junction bases outside the gene matches: 9. From germline, CDR1 is DFQATT and CDR2 SNEGSKA (reference sequence). The CDR3 DNA is TGCAGTGCAACAACTAGCGGGCGGGGCAATGAGCAGTTCTTC. It specifies CSATTSGRGNEQFF.